One sample yielded the 24 T cell receptor beta chains listed below, sequenced in a study of Tregs in tolerant kidney transplant recipients. The protocol was immunoSEQ multiplex PCR, while the TCRdb copy is restricted to in-frame clones and leaves out a portion. The sample has tens of thousands of clones. The sample consisted of CD4+ T cells from blood, taken before the transplant. The origin of the receptors is a human donor who received a combined kidney and bone marrow transplant.

Details on this clone: A read error may produce the germline difference seen at one junction end. The read terminates 3 residues before the CDR3 end, so the remaining end is supplied by the germline J gene. The chain couples TRBV28 to TRBJ2-3, with 7 bases identical to TRBD2. This CDR3 has 16 residues. Per the germline V gene, CDR1 is MDHEN and CDR2 is SYDVKM. CDR3 protein: CASGPPLAVKTGTQYF. The covered CDR3 bases are TGTGCCAGCGGTCCCCCCCTAGCGGTTAAAACAGGTACG.

Comment on this clone: The CDR3 extends 3 residues past the end of the read, so its final part is completed from the germline J gene. This sequence joins TRBV7-2 and TRBJ2-3, with D unclear. This CDR3 spans 14 amino acids. Trimming removed 5 bases at V and 3 bases at J, with 12 bases between. CDR1 and CDR2 from the germline V gene are SGHTA and FQGNSA. The CDR3 sequence: CASSPGPGTDTQYF. Incomplete CDR3 DNA: TGTGCCAGCAGCCCAGGCCCCGGAACAGATACG. Complete variable domain (other parts from reference TRBV7-2 and TRBJ2-3): GAGVSQSPSNKVTEKGKDVELRCDPISGHTALYWYRQSLGQGLEFLIYFQGNSAPDKSGLPSDRFSAERTGGSVSTLTIQRTQQEDSAVYLCASSPGPGTDTQYFGPGTRLTVL.

Turning to this clone: The read stops 3 residues short of the end of the CDR3; the missing end is completed from the germline J gene. The V and J genes are TRBV5-4 and TRBJ2-3; D possibly uses TRBD1 or TRBD2 (6 bases each). CDR3 length: 14 amino acids. Per the germline V gene, CDR1 is SGHNT and CDR2 is YYREEE (reference sequence). V dropped 2 bases and J dropped 3 bases, with 10 bases sitting between them. The CDR3 here is CASSLGGGTDTQYF. The CDR3 DNA, read in part, is TGTGCCAGCAGCTTAGGGGGAGGTACAGATACG.

Note on this clone: The CDR3 extends 3 residues past the end of the read, so its final part is completed from the germline J gene. This sequence joins TRBV18 and TRBJ1-1; D not certain. In germline, CDR1 is KGHSH, CDR2 LQKENI. The CDR3 totals 15 residues. V was trimmed by 1 base and J by 1 base, leaving 10 bases between them. CDR3 residues: CASSPRAGGNTEAFF. The CDR3 DNA, read in part, is TGTGCCAGCTCACCACGGGCGGGCGGGAACACTGAA.

To note about this clone: The CDR3 end is not reached by the read, which stops 3 residues before it; the germline J gene fills it in. The V gene is TRBV19, the J gene TRBJ2-1; TRBD1 agrees at 10 bases. With V trimmed by 4 bases and J by 6 bases, 6 bases remained unmatched. Germline V gene sequence: CDR1 LNHDA, CDR2 SQIVND (reference sequence). This CDR3 region has 15 residues. This chain's CDR3 is CASSTPGTGVNEQFF. The part of the CDR3 DNA that was read is TGTGCCAGTAGTACACCCGGGACAGGGGTCAATGAG. The whole variable domain, filled in from reference TRBV19 and TRBJ2-1, reads DGGITQSPKYLFRKEGQNVTLSCEQNLNHDAMYWYRQDPGQGLRLIYYSQIVNDFQKGDIAEGYSVSREKKESFPLTVTSAQKNPTAFYLCASSTPGTGVNEQFFGPGTRLTVL.

As for this clone: From the germline J gene comes the end of the CDR3, since the read stops 3 residues before it. The J gene is TRBJ1-4, the V gene TRBV5-5; 7 nucleotides match TRBD1. V lost 7 bases and J lost 3; bases outside the gene matches: 6. The CDR3 length is 14 residues. Per the germline V gene, CDR1 is SGHKS and CDR2 is YYEKEE (reference sequence). The CDR3: CASGVRGANEKLFF. Incomplete CDR3 DNA: TGTGCCAGCGGAGTCAGGGGGGCTAATGAAAAA.

Points on this clone: The read is 3 residues too short to cover the CDR3 end, so that end is filled in from the germline J gene. J is TRBJ2-1 and V is TRBV19; no firm D call. V was clipped by 3 bases and J by 4 bases, with 10 bases between them. The CDR3 contains 14 residues. The germline CDR1 and CDR2 sequences are LNHDA and SQIVND (reference sequence). Here the CDR3 reads CASSIFPGYNEQFF. The CDR3 DNA, read in part, is TGTGCCAGTAGTATTTTTCCCGGGTACAATGAG.

Of note for this clone: The sequenced fragment ends 3 residues before the CDR3 boundary, so the rest is inferred from the germline J gene. The chain is built from TRBV6-2 or TRBV6-3 and TRBJ1-6, with TRBD1 matching over 7 bases. The CDR3 is 16 amino acids. J lost 6 bases, V lost 5 bases, and 10 bases had no gene match. Germline V gene data show CDR1 as MNHEY and CDR2 as SVGEGT. The CDR3 protein is CASSQRQGWSNSPLHF. The sequenced part of the CDR3 DNA is TGTGCCAGCAGTCAACGACAGGGTTGGAGTAATTCACCC.

On this clone itself: The missing CDR3 end, 3 residues past where the read stops, is filled in from the germline J gene. The rearrangement uses TRBV7-2 and TRBJ2-7; TRBD1 matches 7 bases. The CDR3 extends over 14 amino acids. CDR1 and CDR2 from the germline V gene are SGHTA and FQGNSA. J lost 4 bases, V lost 5 bases, and 8 bases had no gene match. CDR3 sequence: CASSVKQGEYEQYF. The DNA read from the CDR3 is TGTGCCAGCAGCGTCAAGCAGGGGGAATACGAG.

CDR3 DNA, as far as it was read: TGTGCCAGCAGTTATCGGGGGACTCGAGATACG. Its protein is CASSYRGTRDT. The complete CDR3 sequence is CASSYRGTRDTQYF. This chain uses TRBV6-2 or TRBV6-3 with TRBJ2-3; tentative D call: TRBD2 (6 bases). The observed sequence ends 3 residues before the CDR3 terminus, with the missing tail filled in from the germline J gene. Germline V CDR1 and CDR2: MNHEY, SVGEGT. This CDR3 contains 14 residues. V was trimmed by 3 bases and J by 5 bases, leaving 12 bases between them.

A word on this clone: The read ends 3 residues shy of where the CDR3 ends; the end is completed using the germline J gene. This chain links TRBV6-1 with TRBJ1-2; 7 bases fit TRBD1. After removal of 2 bases from V and 7 bases from J, the junction contained 4 bases not matched to a gene. Germline values: CDR1 MNHNS, CDR2 SASEGT. CDR3 length: 13 residues. CDR3 DNA (partial): TGTGCCAGCAGTGAAAAGGGGGCTGGTGGC. It codes for CASSEKGAGG. The whole CDR3 protein reads CASSEKGAGGYTF.

As regards this clone: The CDR3 end falls 3 residues outside the read, so it is completed with the germline J gene. The V call is TRBV7-2, the J call TRBJ2-2; possible D gene TRBD2, 7 bases. V was trimmed by 3 bases and J by 7 bases, leaving 15 bases between them. Germline V gene sequence: CDR1 SGHTA, CDR2 FQGNSA. This CDR3 region has 15 residues. The CDR3 bases that were read are TGTGCCAGCAGCTTGAATGGGGGGGCTGTCGGGGAG. This sequence encodes CASSLNGGAVGE. In full, the CDR3 reads CASSLNGGAVGELFF.

On this clone: The read finishes 3 residues shy of the CDR3 end, and the germline J gene is used to complete it. This chain uses TRBV29-1 with TRBJ2-3; perhaps TRBD1 as D (6 bases). V was cut by 7 bases and J by 2 bases, with 13 bases left in between. This CDR3 contains 13 residues. CDR1 is SQVTM and CDR2 is ANQGSEA in the germline V gene. The CDR3 reads CSGRGPFTDTQYF. The CDR3 DNA, read in part, is TGCAGCGGCAGGGGTCCCTTCACAGATACG.

Incomplete CDR3 DNA: TGTGCCACCACGCCAGGGGCATGTAGCAATCAGCCC. Protein product: CATTPGACSNQP. The entire CDR3 reads CATTPGACSNQPQHF. The J gene is TRBJ1-5, the V gene TRBV15; perhaps TRBD1 as D (6 bases). The CDR3 end falls 3 residues outside the read, so it is completed with the germline J gene. Germline-derived CDR1 and CDR2 are LNHNV and YYDKDF (reference sequence). Trimming pared 7 bases from V and 0 bases from J, leaving 13 bases between. This CDR3 region has 15 residues.

As for this clone: The read halts 3 residues ahead of the CDR3 end, with the missing end drawn from the germline J gene. This chain links TRBV30 with TRBJ2-7; D not certain. V was clipped by 2 bases and J by 3 bases, with 5 bases between them. The CDR3 has 11 residues. CDR1 is GTSNPN and CDR2 is SVGIG in the germline V gene (reference sequence). The CDR3 bases that were read are TGTGCCTGGAGTTCCATCTACGAG. Protein: CAWSSIYE. The whole CDR3 is CAWSSIYEQYF.

A remark on this clone: The CDR3 end falls 3 residues outside the read, so it is completed with the germline J gene. The chain is built from TRBV5-6 and TRBJ1-5; D is uncertain. V was shortened by 1 base and J by 1 base, with 9 bases between the two germline ends. This CDR3 has 15 amino acids. Germline-derived CDR1 and CDR2 are SGHDT and YYEEEE. The CDR3 reads CASSLQSQSNQPQHF. CDR3 bases read: TGTGCCAGCAGCTTGCAGAGTCAGAGCAATCAGCCC.

A word on this clone: The read ends 3 residues before the CDR3 terminus; that terminus is restored from the germline J gene. The V and J genes are TRBV6-1 and TRBJ1-1; 8 bases map to TRBD1. Germline V gives CDR1 MNHNS, CDR2 SASEGT. There are 13 residues in the CDR3. The ends lost 3 bases at V and 4 bases at J; junction bases unmatched: 1. The CDR3 loop is CASSDRGPTEAFF. The covered CDR3 bases are TGTGCCAGCAGTGACAGGGGGCCCACTGAA.

As for this clone: The sequence runs out 3 residues before the end of the CDR3; the remainder is reconstructed from the germline J gene. This chain links TRBV20-1 with TRBJ1-2; tentatively, D is TRBD1 (5 bases). The CDR3 is made up of 12 amino acids. Per germline, CDR1 DFQATT and CDR2 SNEGSKA (reference sequence). Trimming stripped 4 bases from V and 4 bases from J, with 10 bases between. CDR3 sequence reads: CSAIAQVYGYTF. The DNA read from the CDR3 is TGCAGTGCTATAGCACAGGTCTATGGC.

Details on this clone: Read data end 3 residues before the CDR3 end; the end is taken from the germline J gene. This chain links TRBV19 with TRBJ1-2; D possibly corresponds to TRBD1 (6 bases). Per germline, CDR1 LNHDA and CDR2 SQIVND (reference sequence). The CDR3 has 14 amino acids. The chain's CDR3 is CASTPTGRRDGYTF. The covered CDR3 bases are TGTGCCAGTACTCCGACAGGCCGCCGGGACGGC.

As for this clone: The read ends 3 residues before the CDR3 terminus; that terminus is restored from the germline J gene. This chain connects TRBV19 to TRBJ2-2; TRBD1 matches at 9 bases. J was trimmed by 4 bases and V by 5 bases; bases with no gene match: 5. The CDR3 runs to 15 residues. Germline CDR1 and CDR2: LNHDA and SQIVND (reference sequence). The CDR3 DNA, read in part, is TGTGCCAGTAGTTCCGACAGGGGGGGCACCGGGGAG. The encoded protein is CASSSDRGGTGE. The entire CDR3 protein reads CASSSDRGGTGELFF.

On this clone itself: The sequence runs out 3 residues before the end of the CDR3; the remainder is reconstructed from the germline J gene. The chain combines TRBV19 with TRBJ2-1; a possible D gene is TRBD2 (6 bases). V was trimmed by 5 bases and J by 0 bases, leaving 14 bases between them. Germline CDR1 reads LNHDA; CDR2 reads SQIVND (reference sequence). The CDR3 length is 16 residues. The CDR3 loop reads CASSLGLLSSYNEQFF. The sequenced part of the CDR3 DNA is TGTGCCAGTAGTTTGGGACTTCTGAGCTCCTACAATGAG.

About this clone: The CDR3 end lies 3 residues beyond the end of the read and is filled in from the germline J gene. The genes are TRBV2 and TRBJ2-7, with TRBD2 as a possible D gene (6 bases). V lost 3 bases and J lost 0, with 15 bases in between. The CDR3 has 16 amino acids. Germline lookup yields CDR1 SNHLY and CDR2 FYNNEI. The CDR3 bases that were read are TGTGCCAGCAGTGATTGGGTAGCGGCCAGCTCCTACGAG. Amino acid sequence: CASSDWVAASSYE. The full-length CDR3 reads as CASSDWVAASSYEQYF.

For this clone: The read ends 3 residues shy of where the CDR3 ends; the end is completed using the germline J gene. The chain combines TRBV19 with TRBJ1-6; 7 bases line up with TRBD1. This CDR3 spans 14 amino acids. In germline, CDR1 is LNHDA, CDR2 SQIVND (reference sequence). V was pared by 6 bases and J by 5 bases, with 4 bases of the junction left unmatched. CDR3 in amino acids: CASSQDRNNSPLHF. Incomplete CDR3 DNA: TGTGCCAGTAGCCAGGACAGGAATAATTCACCC.

Comments on this clone: The read is 3 residues too short to cover the CDR3 end, so that end is filled in from the germline J gene. The rearrangement links TRBV14 to TRBJ2-2; D is perhaps TRBD2 (5 bases). Germline CDR1 is SGHDN and CDR2 is FVKESK. The V and J ends lost 4 bases and 0 bases respectively, with 15 bases between them. This CDR3 spans 17 amino acids. Here the CDR3 reads CASSRVSGRSNTGELFF. The DNA read from the CDR3 is TGTGCCAGCAGCCGCGTGTCGGGGAGATCGAACACCGGGGAG.